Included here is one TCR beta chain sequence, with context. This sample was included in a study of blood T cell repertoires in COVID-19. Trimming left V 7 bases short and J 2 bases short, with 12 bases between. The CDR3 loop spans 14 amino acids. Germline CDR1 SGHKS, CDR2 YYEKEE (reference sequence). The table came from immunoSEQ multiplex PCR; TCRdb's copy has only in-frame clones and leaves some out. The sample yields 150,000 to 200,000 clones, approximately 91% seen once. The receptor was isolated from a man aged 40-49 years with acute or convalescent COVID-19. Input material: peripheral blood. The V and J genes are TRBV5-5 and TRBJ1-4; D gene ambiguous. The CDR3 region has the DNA TGTGCCAGCTTAAGAGGGAGCACTAATGAAAAACTGTTTTTT. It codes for CASLRGSTNEKLFF.